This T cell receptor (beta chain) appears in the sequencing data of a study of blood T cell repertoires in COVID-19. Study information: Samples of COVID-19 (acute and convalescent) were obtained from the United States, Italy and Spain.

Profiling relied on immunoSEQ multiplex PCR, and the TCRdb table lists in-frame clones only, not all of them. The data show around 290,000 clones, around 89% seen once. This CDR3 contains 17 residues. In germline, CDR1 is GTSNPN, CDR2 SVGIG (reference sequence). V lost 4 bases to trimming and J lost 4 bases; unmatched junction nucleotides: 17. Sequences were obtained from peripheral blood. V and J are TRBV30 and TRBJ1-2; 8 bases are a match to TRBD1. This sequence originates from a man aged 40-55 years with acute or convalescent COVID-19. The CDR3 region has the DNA TGTGCCTGGACTCCCCAGGTCGGACAGGGCAGGGGCTATGGCTACACCTTC. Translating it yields CAWTPQVGQGRGYGYTF.